These 8 T cell receptor beta chains came from one sample sequenced in a study of a mutant IDH1 vaccine in newly diagnosed glioma. No antigen is known for these receptors. Measured with immunoSEQ multiplex PCR; TCRdb has only the in-frame clones, and not every one. The data hold 40,000 to 50,000 clones, with 85% to 90% observed a single time. The time point denotes: week 35, safety follow-up. The investigators gave 300 ug of mutant IDH1 20-mer peptide in each vaccine dose, together with topical imiquimod. The starting material was PBMCs, obtained from a glioma patient whose treatment included an IDH1 peptide vaccine. The receptors originated from a man aged 35 to 55 with glioma.

J is TRBJ1-1 and V is TRBV4-1; D not certain. Trimming removed 1 base at V and 7 bases at J, with 7 bases between. The CDR3 length is 12 residues. Germline V gives CDR1 MGHRA, CDR2 YSYEKL. The CDR3 coding sequence is TGCGCCAGCAGCCAAGCAGGTATTGAAGCTTTCTTT. This encodes CASSQAGIEAFF.

J is TRBJ2-7 and V is TRBV5-1; the D gene is possibly TRBD1 (6 bases). The CDR3 covers 13 residues. Trimming took off 0 bases at V and 12 bases at J, with 16 bases between the two ends. CDR1 SGHRS and CDR2 YFSETQ come from the germline V gene. CDR3 bases: TGCGCCAGCAGCTTGGAGGCTGGGGGACAACCGTACTTC. The encoded protein is CASSLEAGGQPYF.

The rearrangement joins TRBV18 to TRBJ2-1, with 9 bases aligning to TRBD1. This CDR3 is 17 amino acids long. With 2 bases clipped from V and 6 bases from J, the junction kept 11 bases outside the gene matches. Germline CDR1 and CDR2: KGHSH and LQKENI. Here the CDR3 reads CASSPFGTGRISNEQFF. The CDR3 DNA sequence: TGTGCCAGCTCACCATTCGGGACAGGGCGAATTAGCAATGAGCAGTTCTTC. Combining the CDR3 with reference TRBV18 and TRBJ2-1 gives the whole variable domain NAGVMQNPRHLVRRRGQEARLRCSPMKGHSHVYWYRQLPEEGLKFMVYLQKENIIDESGMPKERFSAEFPKEGPSILRIQQVVRGDSAAYFCASSPFGTGRISNEQFFGPGTRLTVL.

This rearrangement joins TRBV27 to TRBJ1-1; D remains ambiguous. Germline V gene data show CDR1 as MNHEY and CDR2 as SMNVEV (reference sequence). With 8 bases removed from V and 0 bases from J, the gap between germline ends came to 13 bases. The CDR3 sequence is 14 residues long. CDR3 region: CASGRRVMNTEAFF. The CDR3 bases are TGTGCCAGCGGACGACGGGTCATGAACACTGAAGCTTTCTTT.

The chain links TRBV28 to TRBJ1-5; D may be TRBD1 (6 bases). The V and J ends lost 6 bases and 5 bases respectively, with 14 bases between them. The CDR3 is 14 amino acids. The germline V gene encodes CDR1 MDHEN and CDR2 SYDVKM. In nucleotides, the CDR3 is TGTGCCAGCAGCCGACAGGTCGATTATCAGCCCCAGCATTTT. Translating it yields CASSRQVDYQPQHF. Combining the CDR3 with reference TRBV28 and TRBJ1-5 gives the whole variable domain DVKVTQSSRYLVKRTGEKVFLECVQDMDHENMFWYRQDPGLGLRLIYFSYDVKMKEKGDIPEGYSVSREKKERFSLILESASTNQTSMYLCASSRQVDYQPQHFGDGTRLSIL.

This chain connects TRBV5-1 to TRBJ2-5; D assignment may be TRBD1 or TRBD2 (5 bases each). The CDR3 consists of 14 residues. Germline V lookup: CDR1 SGHRS, CDR2 YFSETQ. V was clipped by 2 bases and J by 6 bases, with 14 bases between them. The DNA of the CDR3 is TGCGCCAGCAGCTTTTCGGGGCAAGAGCAGACCCAGTACTTC. Protein: CASSFSGQEQTQYF. Combining the CDR3 with reference TRBV5-1 and TRBJ2-5 gives the whole variable domain KAGVTQTPRYLIKTRGQQVTLSCSPISGHRSVSWYQQTPGQGLQFLFEYFSETQRNKGNFPGRFSGRQFSNSRSEMNVSTLELGDSALYLCASSFSGQEQTQYFGPGTRLLVL.

The genes are TRBV19 and TRBJ2-2; 8 bases fit TRBD2. Trimming cost V 6 bases and J 1 base; bases outside gene matches: 4. The V gene's germline CDR1 is LNHDA and CDR2 SQIVND (reference sequence). The CDR3 runs 15 residues. DNA of the CDR3: TGTGCCAGTAGCCCACTAGCGGAGAACACCGGGGAGCTGTTTTTT. Encoded protein: CASSPLAENTGELFF.

The J gene is TRBJ2-3, the V gene TRBV7-8; 7 nucleotides align to TRBD1. V lost 4 bases and J lost 5; bases outside the gene matches: 9. CDR3 size: 15 residues. Per the germline V gene, CDR1 is SGHVS and CDR2 is FQNEAQ. The CDR3 bases are TGTGCCAGCAGCTATCGGGACAGCGATATAGATACGCAGTATTTT. This gives the protein CASSYRDSDIDTQYF.